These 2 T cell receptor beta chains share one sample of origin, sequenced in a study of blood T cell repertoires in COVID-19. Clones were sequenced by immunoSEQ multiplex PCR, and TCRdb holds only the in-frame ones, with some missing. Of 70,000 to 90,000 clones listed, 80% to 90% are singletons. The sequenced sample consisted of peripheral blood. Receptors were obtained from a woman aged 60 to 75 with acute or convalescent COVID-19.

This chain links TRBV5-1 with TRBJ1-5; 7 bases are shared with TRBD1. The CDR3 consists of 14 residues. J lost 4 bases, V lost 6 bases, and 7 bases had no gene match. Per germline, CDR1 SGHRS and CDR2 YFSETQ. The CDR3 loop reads CASKAGGENQPQHF. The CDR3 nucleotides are TGCGCCAGCAAGGCAGGGGGAGAGAATCAGCCCCAGCATTTT. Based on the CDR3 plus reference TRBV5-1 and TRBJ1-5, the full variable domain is KAGVTQTPRYLIKTRGQQVTLSCSPISGHRSVSWYQQTPGQGLQFLFEYFSETQRNKGNFPGRFSGRQFSNSRSEMNVSTLELGDSALYLCASKAGGENQPQHFGDGTRLSIL.

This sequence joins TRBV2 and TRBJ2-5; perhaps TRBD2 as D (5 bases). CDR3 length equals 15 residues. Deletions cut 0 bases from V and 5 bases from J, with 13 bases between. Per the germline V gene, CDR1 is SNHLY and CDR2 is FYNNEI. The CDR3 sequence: CASSEALGSRETQYF. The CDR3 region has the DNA TGTGCCAGCAGTGAAGCGCTTGGGAGTAGGGAGACCCAGTACTTC.